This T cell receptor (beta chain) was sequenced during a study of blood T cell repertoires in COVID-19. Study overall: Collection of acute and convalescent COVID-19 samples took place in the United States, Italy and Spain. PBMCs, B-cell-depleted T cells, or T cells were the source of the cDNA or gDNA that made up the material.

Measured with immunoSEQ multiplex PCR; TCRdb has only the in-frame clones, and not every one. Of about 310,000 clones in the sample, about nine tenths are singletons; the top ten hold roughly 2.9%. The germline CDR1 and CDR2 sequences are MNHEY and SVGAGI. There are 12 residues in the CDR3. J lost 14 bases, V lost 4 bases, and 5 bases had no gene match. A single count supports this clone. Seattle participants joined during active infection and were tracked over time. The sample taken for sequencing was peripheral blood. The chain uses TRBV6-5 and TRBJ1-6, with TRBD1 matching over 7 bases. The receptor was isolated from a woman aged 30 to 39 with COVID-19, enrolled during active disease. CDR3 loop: CASSSDRATLHF. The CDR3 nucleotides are TGTGCCAGCAGTTCCGACAGGGCAACCCTCCACTTT.